This T cell receptor beta chain was recovered during a study of read filtering for tumor transcriptome and immune sequencing. The library was built from around 380 ng RNA with molecular barcoded adaptors for alpha/delta and beta/gamma chains. MiXCR, run by TCRdb on the reads, gives a single entry per CDR3 protein. The sample shows 40,000 or so distinct CDR3 sequences, approximately 14% of them seen only once. The junction had 4 bases not matched to a gene; V was cut back by 6 bases and J by 2 bases. The V gene's germline CDR1 is MNHEY and CDR2 SVGAGI. This CDR3 region has 15 residues. This clonotype came up many times.

The sequence came from a donor at least 40 years old with multiple myeloma. What was sequenced was a population of CD138-negative cells sorted from bone marrow. This chain joins TRBV6-5 and TRBJ2-7, with TRBD2 matching over 13 bases. The CDR3 region has the DNA TGTGCCAGCAGACGAGGGACTAGCGGGGCCTACGAGCAGTACTTC. Protein sequence: CASRRGTSGAYEQYF.